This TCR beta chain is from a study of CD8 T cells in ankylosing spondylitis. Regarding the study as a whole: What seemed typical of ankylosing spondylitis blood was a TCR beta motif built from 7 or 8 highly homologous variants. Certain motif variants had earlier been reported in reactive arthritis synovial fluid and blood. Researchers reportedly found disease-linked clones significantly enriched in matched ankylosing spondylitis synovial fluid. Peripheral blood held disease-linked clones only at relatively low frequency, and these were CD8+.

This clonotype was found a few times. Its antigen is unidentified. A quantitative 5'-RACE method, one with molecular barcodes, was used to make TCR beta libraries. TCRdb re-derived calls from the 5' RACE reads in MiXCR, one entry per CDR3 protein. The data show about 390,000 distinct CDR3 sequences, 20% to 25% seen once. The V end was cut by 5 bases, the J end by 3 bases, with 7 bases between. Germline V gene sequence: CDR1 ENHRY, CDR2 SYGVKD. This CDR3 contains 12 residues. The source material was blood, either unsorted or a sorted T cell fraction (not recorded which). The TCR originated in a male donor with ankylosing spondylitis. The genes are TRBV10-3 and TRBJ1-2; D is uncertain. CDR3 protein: CAISQVDYGYTF. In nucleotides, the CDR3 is TGTGCCATCAGTCAAGTCGACTATGGCTACACCTTC.